The clone carrying this T cell receptor beta chain was recorded many times. Its matching antigen is unknown. With a duration under 3 months, ophthalmopathy in the donors showed moderate-to-severe activity, CAS ≥3 and NOSPECS ≥4. This entry is derived from a study of Graves' ophthalmopathy and Graves' hyperthyroidism. Beta-chain TCR CDR3 regions were amplified from RNA transcripts. First-round RT-PCR used HTBI primers; second-round multiplex PCR followed. Each CDR3 protein gets one entry after TCRdb re-called the multiplex PCR reads with MiXCR. The sample lists approximately 41,000 distinct CDR3 sequences, 52% occurring once. Deletions cut 4 bases from V and 5 bases from J, with 17 bases between. The CDR3 runs to 15 residues. CDR1 is LGHDT, CDR2 YNNKEL, per germline (reference sequence). Study outcomes and limitations: The majority of expanded thyroid clonotypes above 0.001 frequency also occurred in blood.

V is TRBV3-1 and J is TRBJ2-5; D perhaps matches TRBD2 (6 bases). The specimen was peripheral blood. The receptor was derived from an adult man with Graves' ophthalmopathy. In DNA, the CDR3 is TGTGCCAGCAGCCGTTCCGGGGCGGGGTTGGAGACCCAGTACTTC. Amino acids: CASSRSGAGLETQYF.